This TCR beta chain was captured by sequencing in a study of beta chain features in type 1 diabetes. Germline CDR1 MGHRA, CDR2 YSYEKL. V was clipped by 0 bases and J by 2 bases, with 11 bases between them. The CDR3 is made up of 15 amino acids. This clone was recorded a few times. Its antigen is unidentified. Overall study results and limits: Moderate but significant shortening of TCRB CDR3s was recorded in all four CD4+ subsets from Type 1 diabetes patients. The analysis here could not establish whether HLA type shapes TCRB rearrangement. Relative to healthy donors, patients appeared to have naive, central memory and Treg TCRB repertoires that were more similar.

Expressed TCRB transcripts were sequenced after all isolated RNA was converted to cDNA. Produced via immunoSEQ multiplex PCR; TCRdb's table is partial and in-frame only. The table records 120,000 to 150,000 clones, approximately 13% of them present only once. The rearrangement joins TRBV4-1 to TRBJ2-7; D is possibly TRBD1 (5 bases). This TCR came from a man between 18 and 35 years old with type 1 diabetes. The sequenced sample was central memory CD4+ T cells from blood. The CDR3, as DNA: TGCGCCAGCAGCCAAGATACCGCGACAGCCTACGAGCAGTACTTC. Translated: CASSQDTATAYEQYF.